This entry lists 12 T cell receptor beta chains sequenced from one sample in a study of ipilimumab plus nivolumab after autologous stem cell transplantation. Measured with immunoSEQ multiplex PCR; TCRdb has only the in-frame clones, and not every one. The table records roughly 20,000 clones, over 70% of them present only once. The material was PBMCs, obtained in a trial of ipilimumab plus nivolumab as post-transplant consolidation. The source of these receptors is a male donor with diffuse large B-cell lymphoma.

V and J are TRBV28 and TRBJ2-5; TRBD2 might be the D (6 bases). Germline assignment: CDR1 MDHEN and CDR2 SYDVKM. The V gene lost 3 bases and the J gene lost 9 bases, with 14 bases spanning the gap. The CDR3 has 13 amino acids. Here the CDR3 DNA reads TGTGCCAGCAGTTTTTTAGTATCGGGGGCCCAGTACTTC. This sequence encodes CASSFLVSGAQYF.

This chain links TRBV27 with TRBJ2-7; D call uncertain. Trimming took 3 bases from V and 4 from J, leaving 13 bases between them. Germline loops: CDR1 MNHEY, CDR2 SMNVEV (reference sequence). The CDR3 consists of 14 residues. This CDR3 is CASSFMGLGYEQYF. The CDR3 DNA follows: TGTGCCAGCAGTTTTATGGGGTTGGGGTACGAGCAGTACTTC.

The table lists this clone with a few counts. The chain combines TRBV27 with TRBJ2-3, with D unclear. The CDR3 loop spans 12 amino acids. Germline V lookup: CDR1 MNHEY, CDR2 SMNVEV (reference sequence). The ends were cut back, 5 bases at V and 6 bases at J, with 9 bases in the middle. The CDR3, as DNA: TGTGCCAGCAGTCCCGATACGGATACGCAGTATTTT. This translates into CASSPDTDTQYF.

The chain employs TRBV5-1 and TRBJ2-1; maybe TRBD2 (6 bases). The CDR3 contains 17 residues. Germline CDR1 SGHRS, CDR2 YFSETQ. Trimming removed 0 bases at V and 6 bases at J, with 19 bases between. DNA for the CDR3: TGCGCCAGCAGCTTGGATTCCTTGGTGGCGGGGCTCAATGAGCAGTTCTTC. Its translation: CASSLDSLVAGLNEQFF.

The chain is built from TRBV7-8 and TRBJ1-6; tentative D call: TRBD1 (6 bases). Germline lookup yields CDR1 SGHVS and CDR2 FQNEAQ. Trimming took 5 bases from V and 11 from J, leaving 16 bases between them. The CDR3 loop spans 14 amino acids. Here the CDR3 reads CASSVQGYWAPLHF. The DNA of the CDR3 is TGTGCCAGCAGCGTACAGGGCTATTGGGCACCCCTCCACTTT. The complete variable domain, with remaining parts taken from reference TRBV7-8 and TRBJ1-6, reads GAGVSQSPRYKVAKRGQDVALRCDPISGHVSLFWYQQALGQGPEFLTYFQNEAQLDKSGLPSDRFFAERPEGSVSTLKIQRTQQEDSAVYLCASSVQGYWAPLHFGNGTRLTVT.

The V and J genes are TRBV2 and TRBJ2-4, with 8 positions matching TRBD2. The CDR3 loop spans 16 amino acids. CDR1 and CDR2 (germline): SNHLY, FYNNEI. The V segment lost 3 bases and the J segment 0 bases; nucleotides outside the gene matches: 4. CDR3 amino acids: CASSDGRALAKNIQYF. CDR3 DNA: TGTGCCAGCAGTGACGGGAGGGCCTTAGCCAAAAACATTCAGTACTTC.

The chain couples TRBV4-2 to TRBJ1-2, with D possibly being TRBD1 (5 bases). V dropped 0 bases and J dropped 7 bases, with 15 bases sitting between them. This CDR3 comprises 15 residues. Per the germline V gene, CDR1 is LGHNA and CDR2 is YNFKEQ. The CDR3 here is CASSQDLWGAVGYTF. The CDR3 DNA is TGTGCCAGCAGCCAAGATCTATGGGGCGCGGTTGGCTACACCTTC.

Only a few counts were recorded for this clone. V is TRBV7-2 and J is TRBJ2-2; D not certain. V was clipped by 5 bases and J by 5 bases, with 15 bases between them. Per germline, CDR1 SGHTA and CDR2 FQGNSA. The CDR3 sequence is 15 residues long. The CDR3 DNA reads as TGTGCCAGCAGCCCTTATCGGCCGGAAACCGGGGAGCTGTTTTTT. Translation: CASSPYRPETGELFF.

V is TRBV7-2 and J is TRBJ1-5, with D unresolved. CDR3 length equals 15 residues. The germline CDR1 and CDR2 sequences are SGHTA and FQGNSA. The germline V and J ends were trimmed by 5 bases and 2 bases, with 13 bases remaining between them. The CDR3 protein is CASSTWTGGNQPQHF. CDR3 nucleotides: TGTGCCAGCAGCACCTGGACCGGCGGCAATCAGCCCCAGCATTTT.

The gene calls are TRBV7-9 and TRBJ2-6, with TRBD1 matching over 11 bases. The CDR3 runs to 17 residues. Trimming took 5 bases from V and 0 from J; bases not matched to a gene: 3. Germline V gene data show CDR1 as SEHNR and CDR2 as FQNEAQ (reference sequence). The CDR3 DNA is TGTGCCAGCAGCAGGACAGGGGGCAGCTCTGGGGCCAACGTCCTGACTTTC. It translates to CASSRTGGSSGANVLTF.

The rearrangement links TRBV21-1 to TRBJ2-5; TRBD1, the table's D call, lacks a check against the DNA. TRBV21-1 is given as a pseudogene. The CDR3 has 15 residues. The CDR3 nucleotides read TGTGCCAGCAGCGACTTGACAGGAGTTCGGGAGACCCAGTACTTC. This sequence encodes CASSDLTGVRETQYF.

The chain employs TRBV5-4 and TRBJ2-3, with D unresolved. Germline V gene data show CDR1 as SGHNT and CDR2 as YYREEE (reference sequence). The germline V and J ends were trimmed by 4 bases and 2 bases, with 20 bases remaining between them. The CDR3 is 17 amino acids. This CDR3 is CASSPLNGPVFTDTQYF. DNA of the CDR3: TGTGCCAGCAGCCCTCTCAATGGGCCGGTCTTCACAGATACGCAGTATTTT.